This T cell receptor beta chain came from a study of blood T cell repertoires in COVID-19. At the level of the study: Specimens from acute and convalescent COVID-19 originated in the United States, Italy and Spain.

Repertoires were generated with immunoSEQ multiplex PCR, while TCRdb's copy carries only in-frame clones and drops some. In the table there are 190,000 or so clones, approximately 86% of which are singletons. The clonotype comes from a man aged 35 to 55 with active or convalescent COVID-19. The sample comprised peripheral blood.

CDR3 region: CASRPRGTEAFF. The CDR3 DNA sequence: TGTGCCAGCAGACCCAGGGGCACTGAAGCTTTCTTT. This sequence joins TRBV12-3 or TRBV12-4 and TRBJ1-1, with a weak D call TRBD1 (6 bases). The ends were cut back, 6 bases at V and 4 bases at J, with 9 bases in the middle. The CDR3 contains 12 residues.